Listed below are T cell receptor beta chains from one sample, sequenced in a study of blood T cells in healthy people across ages. TCRdb re-called the 5' RACE reads with MiXCR, one entry per CDR3 protein. The sample includes about 1.1 million distinct CDR3 sequences, 35% to 45% seen only once; the top ten take approximately 14%. The specimen was blood. The receptors come from a man younger than 30 in good health. CDR3s include the opening cysteine and the closing phenylalanine or tryptophan. A D gene is named only where the DNA matches it firmly. A clone size is listed for some rows: how often the clone was seen (once, few, many), or a class if it is expanded.

V gene: TRBV6-6
clone size: few
D gene: TRBD2
J gene: TRBJ2-4
CDR3 protein: CASSYSGLARNIQYF
CDR3 DNA: TGTGCCAGCAGTTACTCGGGACTAGCCAGAAACATTCAGTACTTC

V gene: TRBV6-7
clone size: .
D gene: .
J gene: TRBJ1-4
CDR3 protein: CASSYSIEGGQANEKLFF
CDR3 DNA: TGTGCCAGCAGTTACTCGATCGAGGGCGGCCAAGCTAATGAAAAACTGTTTTTT

V gene: TRBV4-3
clone size: .
D gene: TRBD2
J gene: TRBJ2-1
CDR3 protein: CASSQVRGLTSGGAWYNEQFF
CDR3 DNA: TGCGCCAGCAGCCAAGTTAGGGGATTAACTAGCGGGGGGGCCTGGTACAATGAGCAGTTCTTC

V gene: TRBV2
clone size: .
D gene: TRBD2
J gene: TRBJ2-1
CDR3 protein: CASISRTSGNEQFF
CDR3 DNA: TGTGCCAGCATCTCGAGGACTAGTGGTAATGAGCAGTTCTTC

V gene: TRBV4-3
clone size: .
D gene: .
J gene: TRBJ2-5
CDR3 protein: CASSSEGEETQYF
CDR3 DNA: TGCGCCAGCAGCTCTGAGGGGGAAGAGACCCAGTACTTC

V gene: TRBV10-3
clone size: .
D gene: .
J gene: TRBJ1-2
CDR3 protein: CAIAGEGTRYGYTF
CDR3 DNA: TGTGCCATCGCGGGCGAGGGGACTCGGTATGGCTACACCTTC

V gene: TRBV9
clone size: few
D gene: .
J gene: TRBJ1-1
CDR3 protein: CASSVGKVWGEAFF
CDR3 DNA: TGTGCCAGCAGCGTAGGAAAGGTGTGGGGGGAAGCTTTCTTT

V gene: TRBV7-2
clone size: .
D gene: .
J gene: TRBJ2-7
CDR3 protein: CASTKRGDEQYF
CDR3 DNA: TGTGCCAGCACCAAACGGGGTGACGAGCAGTACTTC

V gene: TRBV29-1
clone size: .
D gene: .
J gene: TRBJ2-3
CDR3 protein: CSVEKDRRNTDTQYF
CDR3 DNA: TGCAGCGTTGAAAAGGACCGAAGAAACACAGATACGCAGTATTTT

V gene: TRBV6-5
clone size: once
D gene: TRBD1
J gene: TRBJ1-5
CDR3 protein: CASNTQGNQPQHF
CDR3 DNA: TGTGCCAGCAACACACAGGGGAATCAGCCCCAGCATTTT

V gene: TRBV20-1
clone size: many
D gene: TRBD2
J gene: TRBJ2-5
CDR3 protein: CSAPTSGGPQETQYF
CDR3 DNA: TGCAGTGCTCCCACTAGCGGGGGACCTCAAGAGACCCAGTACTTC

V gene: TRBV6-2/TRBV6-3
clone size: .
D gene: .
J gene: TRBJ1-5
CDR3 protein: CASSYSRDPPQHF
CDR3 DNA: TGTGCCAGCAGTTACTCTAGGGACCCGCCCCAGCATTTT

V gene: TRBV5-1
clone size: .
D gene: TRBD1
J gene: TRBJ1-4
CDR3 protein: CASSLDGTASEKLFF
CDR3 DNA: TGCGCCAGCAGCTTGGATGGGACAGCTAGTGAAAAACTGTTTTTT

V gene: TRBV6-2/TRBV6-3
clone size: .
D gene: .
J gene: TRBJ1-6
CDR3 protein: CASTIGPGRNNSPLHF
CDR3 DNA: TGTGCCTCTACAATTGGCCCCGGGAGAAATAATTCACCCCTCCACTTT

V gene: TRBV2
clone size: .
D gene: .
J gene: TRBJ1-1
CDR3 protein: CASARTENTEAFF
CDR3 DNA: TGTGCCAGCGCTAGGACGGAGAACACTGAAGCTTTCTTT

V gene: TRBV20-1
clone size: .
D gene: .
J gene: TRBJ1-5
CDR3 protein: CSARLQGSHQPQHF
CDR3 DNA: TGCAGTGCTCGACTACAGGGTAGCCATCAGCCCCAGCATTTT

V gene: TRBV9
clone size: .
D gene: .
J gene: TRBJ1-2
CDR3 protein: CASSVGTGGRDYGYTF
CDR3 DNA: TGTGCCAGCAGCGTAGGTACCGGGGGGCGCGACTATGGCTACACCTTC

V gene: TRBV3-1
clone size: .
D gene: .
J gene: TRBJ1-5
CDR3 protein: CASSHEPTGYNQPQHF
CDR3 DNA: TGTGCCAGCAGCCATGAGCCGACGGGATACAATCAGCCCCAGCATTTT

V gene: TRBV7-2
clone size: .
D gene: TRBD2
J gene: TRBJ2-3
CDR3 protein: CASSASGGASDTQYF
CDR3 DNA: TGTGCCAGCAGCGCAAGCGGGGGGGCATCAGATACGCAGTATTTT

V gene: TRBV10-3
clone size: few
D gene: .
J gene: TRBJ2-5
CDR3 protein: CAISDSNLGRAFQGTQYF
CDR3 DNA: TGTGCCATCAGTGACTCTAATTTAGGACGGGCGTTCCAAGGGACCCAGTACTTC

V gene: TRBV5-6
clone size: .
D gene: TRBD2
J gene: TRBJ2-1
CDR3 protein: CASSLEVAGLNEQFF
CDR3 DNA: TGTGCCAGCAGCTTGGAAGTAGCGGGCCTGAATGAGCAGTTCTTC

V gene: TRBV20-1
clone size: once
D gene: .
J gene: TRBJ1-1
CDR3 protein: CSAAQGEAFF
CDR3 DNA: TGCAGTGCTGCGCAGGGGGAAGCTTTCTTT

V gene: TRBV10-3
clone size: few
D gene: .
J gene: TRBJ1-2
CDR3 protein: CAISESTNRGYTF
CDR3 DNA: TGTGCCATCAGTGAGTCGACGAACCGGGGCTACACCTTC